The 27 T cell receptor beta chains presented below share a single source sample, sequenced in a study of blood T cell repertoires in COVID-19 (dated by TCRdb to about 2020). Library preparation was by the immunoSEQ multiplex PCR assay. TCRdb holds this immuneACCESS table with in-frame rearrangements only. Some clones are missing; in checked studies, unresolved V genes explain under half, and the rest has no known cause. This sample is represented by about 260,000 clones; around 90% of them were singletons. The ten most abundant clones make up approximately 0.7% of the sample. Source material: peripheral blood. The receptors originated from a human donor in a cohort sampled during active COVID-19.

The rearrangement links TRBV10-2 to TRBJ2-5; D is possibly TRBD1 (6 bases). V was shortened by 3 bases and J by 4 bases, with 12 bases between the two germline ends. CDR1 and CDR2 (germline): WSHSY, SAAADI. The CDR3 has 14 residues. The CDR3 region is CASSDITGRETQYF. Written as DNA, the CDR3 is TGCGCCAGCAGTGATATCACAGGGAGAGAGACCCAGTACTTC.

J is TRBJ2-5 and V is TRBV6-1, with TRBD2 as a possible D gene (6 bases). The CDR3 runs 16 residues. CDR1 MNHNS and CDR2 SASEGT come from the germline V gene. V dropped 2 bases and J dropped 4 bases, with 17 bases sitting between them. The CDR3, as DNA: TGTGCCAGCAGTGAAATGGAGGGTCTAGAGGGAGAGACCCAGTACTTC. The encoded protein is CASSEMEGLEGETQYF.

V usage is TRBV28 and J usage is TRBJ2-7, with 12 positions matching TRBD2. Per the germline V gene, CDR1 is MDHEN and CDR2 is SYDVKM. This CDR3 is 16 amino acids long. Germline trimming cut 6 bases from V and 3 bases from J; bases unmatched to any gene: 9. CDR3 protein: CASRRSGTSGLYEQYF. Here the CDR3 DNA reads TGTGCCAGCAGACGCTCCGGGACTAGCGGGCTCTACGAGCAGTACTTC.

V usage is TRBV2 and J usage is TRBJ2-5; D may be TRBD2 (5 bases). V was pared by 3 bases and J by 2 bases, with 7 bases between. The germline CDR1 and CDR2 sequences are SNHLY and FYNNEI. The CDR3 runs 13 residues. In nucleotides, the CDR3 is TGTGCCAGCAGTGAGGAGCGGCAAGAGACCCAGTACTTC. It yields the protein CASSEERQETQYF. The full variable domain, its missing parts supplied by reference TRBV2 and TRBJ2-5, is EPEVTQTPSHQVTQMGQEVILRCVPISNHLYFYWYRQILGQKVEFLVSFYNNEISEKSEIFDDQFSVERPDGSNFTLKIRSTKLEDSAMYFCASSEERQETQYFGPGTRLLVL.

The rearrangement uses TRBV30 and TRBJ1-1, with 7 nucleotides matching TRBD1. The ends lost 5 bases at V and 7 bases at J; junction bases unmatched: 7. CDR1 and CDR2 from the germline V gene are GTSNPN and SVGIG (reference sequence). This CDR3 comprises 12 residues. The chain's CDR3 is CAWWYRDSEAFF. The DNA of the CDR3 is TGTGCCTGGTGGTATCGGGACAGTGAAGCTTTCTTT.

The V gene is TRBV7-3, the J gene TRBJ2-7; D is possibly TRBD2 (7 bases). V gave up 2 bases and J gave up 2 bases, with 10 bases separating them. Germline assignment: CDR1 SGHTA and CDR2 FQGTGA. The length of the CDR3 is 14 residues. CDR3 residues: CASSLSGGTYEQYF. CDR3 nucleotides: TGTGCCAGCAGCTTATCGGGGGGCACCTACGAGCAGTACTTC.

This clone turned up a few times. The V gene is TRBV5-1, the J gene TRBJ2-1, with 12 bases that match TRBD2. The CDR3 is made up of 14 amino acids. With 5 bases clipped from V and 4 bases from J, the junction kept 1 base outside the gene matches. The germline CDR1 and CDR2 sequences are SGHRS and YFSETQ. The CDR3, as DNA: TGCGCCAGCAGGACTAGCGGGAGATACAATGAGCAGTTCTTC. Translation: CASRTSGRYNEQFF. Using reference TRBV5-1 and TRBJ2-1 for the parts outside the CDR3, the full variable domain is KAGVTQTPRYLIKTRGQQVTLSCSPISGHRSVSWYQQTPGQGLQFLFEYFSETQRNKGNFPGRFSGRQFSNSRSEMNVSTLELGDSALYLCASRTSGRYNEQFFGPGTRLTVL.

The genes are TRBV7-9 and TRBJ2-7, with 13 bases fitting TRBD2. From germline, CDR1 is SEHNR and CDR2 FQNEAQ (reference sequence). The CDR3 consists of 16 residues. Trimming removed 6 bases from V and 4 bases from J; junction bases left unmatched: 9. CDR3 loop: CASSSGRTSGGYEQYF. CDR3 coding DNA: TGTGCCAGCAGTTCGGGAAGGACTAGCGGGGGTTACGAGCAGTACTTC.

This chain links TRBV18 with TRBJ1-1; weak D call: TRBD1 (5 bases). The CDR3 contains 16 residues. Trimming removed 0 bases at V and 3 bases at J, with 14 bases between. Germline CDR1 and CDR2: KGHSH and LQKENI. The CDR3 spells CASSPPEGVVDTEAFF. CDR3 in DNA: TGTGCCAGCTCACCACCGGAAGGGGTGGTTGACACTGAAGCTTTCTTT.

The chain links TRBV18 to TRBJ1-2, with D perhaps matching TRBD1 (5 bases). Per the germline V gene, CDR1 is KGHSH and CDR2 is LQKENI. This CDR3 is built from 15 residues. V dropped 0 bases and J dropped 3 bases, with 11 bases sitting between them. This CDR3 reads CASSPPQGSDYGYTF. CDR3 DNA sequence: TGTGCCAGCTCACCACCGCAGGGTTCCGACTATGGCTACACCTTC.

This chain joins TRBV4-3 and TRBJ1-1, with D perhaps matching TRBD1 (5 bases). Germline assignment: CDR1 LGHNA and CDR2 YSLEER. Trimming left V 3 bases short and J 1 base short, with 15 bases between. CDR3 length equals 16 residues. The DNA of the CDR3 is TGCGCCAGCAGCCAGTTCTCCGTCAGGGCGAACACTGAAGCTTTCTTT. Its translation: CASSQFSVRANTEAFF.

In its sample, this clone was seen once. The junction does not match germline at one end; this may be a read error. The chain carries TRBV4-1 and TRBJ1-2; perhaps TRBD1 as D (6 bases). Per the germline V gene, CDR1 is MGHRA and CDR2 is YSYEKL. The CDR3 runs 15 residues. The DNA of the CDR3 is TGCGCCAGCAGCCAAGACGGCTCAGGGGTCCCCGGGGCCGACTTC. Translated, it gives CASSQDGSGVPGADF.

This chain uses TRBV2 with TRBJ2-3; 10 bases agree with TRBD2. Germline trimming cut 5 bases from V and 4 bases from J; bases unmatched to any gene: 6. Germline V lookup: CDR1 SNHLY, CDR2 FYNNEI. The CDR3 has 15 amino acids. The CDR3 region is CASSPIAGGPDTQYF. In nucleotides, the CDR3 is TGTGCCAGCAGTCCCATAGCGGGGGGCCCAGATACGCAGTATTTT.

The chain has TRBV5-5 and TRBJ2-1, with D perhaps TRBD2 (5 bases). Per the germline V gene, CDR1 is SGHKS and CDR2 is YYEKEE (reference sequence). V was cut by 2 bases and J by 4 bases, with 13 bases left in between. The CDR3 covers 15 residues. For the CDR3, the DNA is TGTGCCAGCAGCTTTGATTATGGGAGTTACAATGAGCAGTTCTTC. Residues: CASSFDYGSYNEQFF.

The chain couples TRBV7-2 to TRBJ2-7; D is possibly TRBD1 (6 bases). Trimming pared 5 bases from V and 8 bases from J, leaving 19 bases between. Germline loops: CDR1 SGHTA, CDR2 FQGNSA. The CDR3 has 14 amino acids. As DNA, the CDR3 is TGTGCCAGCAGCCTAACAGGGACCCACCCTCAGCAGTACTTC. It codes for CASSLTGTHPQQYF.

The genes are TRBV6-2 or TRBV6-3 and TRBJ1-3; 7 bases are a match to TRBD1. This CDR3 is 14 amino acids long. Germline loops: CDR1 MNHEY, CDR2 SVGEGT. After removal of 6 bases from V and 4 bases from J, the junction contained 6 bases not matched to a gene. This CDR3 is CASSTTGPGNTIYF. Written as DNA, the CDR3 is TGTGCCAGCAGCACGACAGGGCCAGGAAACACCATATATTTT.

The CDR3, as DNA: TGTGCCAGCAGTACTCCAAGTCAGCCCCAGCATTTT. It specifies CASSTPSQPQHF. This chain connects TRBV28 to TRBJ1-5; D uncertain. The CDR3 is made up of 12 amino acids. The V and J ends lost 5 bases and 6 bases respectively, with 8 bases between them. Germline loops: CDR1 MDHEN, CDR2 SYDVKM.

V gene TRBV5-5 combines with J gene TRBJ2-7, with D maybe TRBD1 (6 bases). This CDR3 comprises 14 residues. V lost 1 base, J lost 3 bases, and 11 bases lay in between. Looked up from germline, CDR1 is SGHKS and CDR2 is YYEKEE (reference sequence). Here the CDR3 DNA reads TGTGCCAGCAGCTTGAGGGGACAAGTCTACGAGCAGTACTTC. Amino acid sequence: CASSLRGQVYEQYF.

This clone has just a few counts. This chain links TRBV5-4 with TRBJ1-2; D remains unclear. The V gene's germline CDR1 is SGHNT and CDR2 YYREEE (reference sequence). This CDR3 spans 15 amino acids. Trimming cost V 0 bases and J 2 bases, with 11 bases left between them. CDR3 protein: CASSLASRGNYGYTF. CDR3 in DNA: TGTGCCAGCAGCTTGGCCTCGCGGGGAAACTATGGCTACACCTTC.

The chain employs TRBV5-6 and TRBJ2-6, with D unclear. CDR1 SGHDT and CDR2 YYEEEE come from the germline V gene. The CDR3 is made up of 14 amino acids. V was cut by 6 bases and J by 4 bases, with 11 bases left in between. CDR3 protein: CASIPYSGANVLTF. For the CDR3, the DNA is TGTGCCAGCATCCCTTACTCGGGGGCCAACGTCCTGACTTTC.

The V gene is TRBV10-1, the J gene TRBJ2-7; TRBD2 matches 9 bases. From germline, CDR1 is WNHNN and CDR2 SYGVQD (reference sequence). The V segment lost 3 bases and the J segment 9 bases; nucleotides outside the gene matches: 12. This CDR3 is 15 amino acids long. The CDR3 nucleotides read TGCGCCAGCAGTGAAAGGGCTAGCGGGGTTCTCGGGCAGTACTTC. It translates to CASSERASGVLGQYF.

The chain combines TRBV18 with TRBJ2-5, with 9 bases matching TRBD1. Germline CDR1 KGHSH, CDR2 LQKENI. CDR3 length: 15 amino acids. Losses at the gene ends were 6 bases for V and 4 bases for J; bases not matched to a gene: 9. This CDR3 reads CASSPRTGEGETQYF. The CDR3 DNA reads TGTGCCAGCTCGCCCCGGACAGGGGAGGGAGAGACCCAGTACTTC.

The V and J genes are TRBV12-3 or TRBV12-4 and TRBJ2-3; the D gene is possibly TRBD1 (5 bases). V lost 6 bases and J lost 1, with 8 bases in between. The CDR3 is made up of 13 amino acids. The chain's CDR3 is CASRKQGTDTQYF. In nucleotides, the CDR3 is TGTGCCAGCAGGAAACAGGGCACAGATACGCAGTATTTT.

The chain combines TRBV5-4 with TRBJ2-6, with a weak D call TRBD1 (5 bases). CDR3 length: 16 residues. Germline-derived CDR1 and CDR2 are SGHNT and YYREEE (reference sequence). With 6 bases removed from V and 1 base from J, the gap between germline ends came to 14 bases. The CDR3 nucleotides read TGTGCCAGCAACCCACACCCAGGGTCTGGGGCCAACGTCCTGACTTTC. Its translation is CASNPHPGSGANVLTF.

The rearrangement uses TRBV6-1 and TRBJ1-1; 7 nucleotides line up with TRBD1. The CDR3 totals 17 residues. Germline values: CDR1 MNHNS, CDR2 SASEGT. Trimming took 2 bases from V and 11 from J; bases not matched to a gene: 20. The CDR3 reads CASSETFSGTVLKLAFF. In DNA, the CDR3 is TGTGCCAGCAGTGAAACGTTTTCCGGGACAGTGCTTAAGTTGGCTTTCTTT.

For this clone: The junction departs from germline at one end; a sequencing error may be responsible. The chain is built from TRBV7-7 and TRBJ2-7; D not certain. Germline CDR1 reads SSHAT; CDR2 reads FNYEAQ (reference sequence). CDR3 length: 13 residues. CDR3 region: CASSRSWQAEQYF. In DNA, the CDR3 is TGTGCTAGCAGCCGTTCCTGGCAGGCCGAGCAGTACTTC.

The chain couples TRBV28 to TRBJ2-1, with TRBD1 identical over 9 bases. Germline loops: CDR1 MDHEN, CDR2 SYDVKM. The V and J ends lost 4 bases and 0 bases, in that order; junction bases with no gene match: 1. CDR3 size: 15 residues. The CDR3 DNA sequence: TGTGCCAGCAGTTCGGGACAGGGCTCCTACAATGAGCAGTTCTTC. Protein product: CASSSGQGSYNEQFF.